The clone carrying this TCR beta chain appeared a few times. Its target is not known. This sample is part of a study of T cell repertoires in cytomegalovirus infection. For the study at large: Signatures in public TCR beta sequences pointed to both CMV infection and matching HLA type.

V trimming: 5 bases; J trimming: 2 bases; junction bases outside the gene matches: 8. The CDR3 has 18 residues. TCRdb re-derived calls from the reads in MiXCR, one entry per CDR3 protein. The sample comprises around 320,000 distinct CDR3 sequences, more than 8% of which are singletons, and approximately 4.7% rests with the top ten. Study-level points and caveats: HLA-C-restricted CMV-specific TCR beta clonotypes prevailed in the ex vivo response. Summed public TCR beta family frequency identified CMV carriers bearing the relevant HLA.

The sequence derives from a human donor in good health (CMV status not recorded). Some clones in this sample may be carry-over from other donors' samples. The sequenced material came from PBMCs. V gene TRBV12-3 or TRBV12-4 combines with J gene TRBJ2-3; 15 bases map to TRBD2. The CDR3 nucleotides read TGTGCCAGCAGTCCTGGGACTAGCGGGGGGTTCTACACAGATACGCAGTATTTT. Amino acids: CASSPGTSGGFYTDTQYF.